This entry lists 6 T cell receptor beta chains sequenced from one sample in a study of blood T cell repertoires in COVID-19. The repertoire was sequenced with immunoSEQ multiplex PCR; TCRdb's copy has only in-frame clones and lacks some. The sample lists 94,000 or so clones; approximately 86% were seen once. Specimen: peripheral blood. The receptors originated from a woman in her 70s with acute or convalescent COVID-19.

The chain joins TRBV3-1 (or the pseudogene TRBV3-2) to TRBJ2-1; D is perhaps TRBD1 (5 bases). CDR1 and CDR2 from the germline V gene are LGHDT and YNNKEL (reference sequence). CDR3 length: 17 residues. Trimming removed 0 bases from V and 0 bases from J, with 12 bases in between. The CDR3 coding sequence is TGTGCCAGCAGCCAAGATTGGCGACAGAGCTCCTACAATGAGCAGTTCTTC. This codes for CASSQDWRQSSYNEQFF.

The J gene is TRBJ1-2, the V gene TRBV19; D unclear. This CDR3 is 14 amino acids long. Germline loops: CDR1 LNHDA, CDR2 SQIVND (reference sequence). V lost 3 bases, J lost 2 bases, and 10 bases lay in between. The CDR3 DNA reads TGTGCCAGTAGTATTGGCCTCAGAAACTATGGCTACACCTTC. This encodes CASSIGLRNYGYTF.

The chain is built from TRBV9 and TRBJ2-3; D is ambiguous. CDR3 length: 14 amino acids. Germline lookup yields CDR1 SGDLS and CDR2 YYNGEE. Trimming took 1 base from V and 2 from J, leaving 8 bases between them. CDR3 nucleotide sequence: TGTGCCAGCAGCGTACTGAGCAACACAGATACGCAGTATTTT. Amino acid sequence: CASSVLSNTDTQYF.

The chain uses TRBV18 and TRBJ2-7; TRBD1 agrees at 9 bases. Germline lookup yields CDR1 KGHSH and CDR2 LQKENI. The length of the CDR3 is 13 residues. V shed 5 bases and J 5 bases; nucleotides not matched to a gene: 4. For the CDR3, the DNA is TGTGCCAGCTCATTGGACAGGGGAGACGAGCAGTACTTC. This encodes CASSLDRGDEQYF.

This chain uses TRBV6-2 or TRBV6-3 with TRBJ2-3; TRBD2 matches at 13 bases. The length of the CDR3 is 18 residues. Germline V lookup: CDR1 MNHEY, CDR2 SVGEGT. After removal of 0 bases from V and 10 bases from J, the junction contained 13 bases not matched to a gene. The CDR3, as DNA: TGTGCCAGCAGTTACTCGAGAAGCGGACTAGCGGGGGCAGGGGCGCAGTATTTT. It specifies CASSYSRSGLAGAGAQYF.

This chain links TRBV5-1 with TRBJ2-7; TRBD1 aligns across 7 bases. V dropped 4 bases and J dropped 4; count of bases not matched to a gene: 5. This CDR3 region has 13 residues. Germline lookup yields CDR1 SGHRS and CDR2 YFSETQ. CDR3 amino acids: CASSMEQGYEQYF. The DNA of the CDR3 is TGCGCCAGCAGCATGGAACAGGGGTACGAGCAGTACTTC.